Listed below are T cell receptor beta chains from one sample, sequenced in a study of blood T cells in healthy people across ages. One entry per CDR3 protein results from TCRdb running MiXCR on the 5' RACE reads. Of around 1.5 million distinct CDR3 sequences listed, about 31% are singletons. Source material: blood. The receptors were gathered from a woman between 25 and 40 years old in good health. Both conserved end residues are part of each CDR3.

V,J,CDR3
TRBV2,TRBJ2-7,CASRGGLAVSYEQYF
TRBV20-1,TRBJ1-6,CSARAKLGDSPLHF
TRBV6-2/TRBV6-3,TRBJ2-1,CASSYSLEEVGGPHNEQFF
TRBV20-1,TRBJ2-5,CSARTSGYQETQYF
TRBV7-6,TRBJ2-1,CASSEWGGSYNEQFF
TRBV2,TRBJ1-6,CASSVSPAISPLHF
TRBV27,TRBJ2-1,CASSPTQYNEQFF
TRBV11-2,TRBJ2-3,CASSARLGAARDTQYF
TRBV20-1,TRBJ2-1,CSASLAGNTYNEQFF
TRBV3-1,TRBJ2-1,CASSPKGSYNEQFF
TRBV9,TRBJ1-6,CASSAGQGDSSPLHF
TRBV5-5,TRBJ2-3,CASSLIAGAAAGTQYF
TRBV20-1,TRBJ1-6,CSASSDRGNSPLHF
TRBV15,TRBJ1-2,CATSTEVEKDRYDYGYTF
TRBV2,TRBJ1-6,CASSEDGNSPLHF
TRBV24-1,TRBJ2-3,CATSDPVVEGTQYF
TRBV10-3,TRBJ1-1,CAIKGQGDTEAFF
TRBV29-1,TRBJ1-1,CSAREARGPMNTEAFF
TRBV6-4,TRBJ2-2,CASSPLRTENTGELFF
TRBV7-2,TRBJ2-5,CASSLGAGACGTQYF
TRBV3-1,TRBJ2-5,CASSQVVAGGMETQYF
TRBV28,TRBJ1-2,CASSYSLDGNYGYTF
TRBV7-8,TRBJ1-1,CASSLGGQQRAFF
TRBV5-1,TRBJ2-7,CASSRVVWASGGPRSSYEQYF
TRBV5-6,TRBJ2-2,CASSVGTGSNTGELFF
TRBV6-1,TRBJ1-1,CASTGQLLNTETFF
TRBV20-1,TRBJ2-3,CSASIGTRSTQYF
TRBV3-1,TRBJ2-5,CASSPGIGQEAQYF
TRBV20-1,TRBJ1-5,CSAPADTGNQPQHF
TRBV12-3/TRBV12-4,TRBJ2-7,CATKVWGSSYEQYF
TRBV7-9,TRBJ2-1,CASSLAGGYDNEQFF
TRBV25-1,TRBJ1-1,CASSEGAHTEAFF
TRBV9,TRBJ2-3,CASSAAGLAGRITDTQYF
TRBV7-6,TRBJ2-5,CASSLGLAAQYQETQYF
TRBV11-2,TRBJ2-1,CASSLAKGVSYNEQFF
TRBV2,TRBJ1-5,CASRLRHNQPQHF
TRBV20-1,TRBJ1-6,CSARDPGSPLHF
TRBV7-6,TRBJ2-2,CACSRDPGRRLSGELFF
TRBV9,TRBJ1-1,CTSSVAGGGSTEAFF
TRBV20-1,TRBJ2-1,CSARDKLRTSRNEQFF
TRBV9,TRBJ2-5,CASSAAGLGETQYF
TRBV3-1,TRBJ1-5,CASSPSWPGDSNQPQHF
TRBV9,TRBJ1-2,CASSVATRDYGYTF
TRBV10-3,TRBJ2-7,CAISESHGDSYEQYF
TRBV20-1,TRBJ2-7,CSAQADYEQYF
TRBV20-1,TRBJ2-7,CGGLQDRPSYEQYF
TRBV20-1,TRBJ1-4,CSAAGLRAEKLFF
TRBV6-4,-,CASSRGGGSSYNEQYF
TRBV7-6,TRBJ2-3,CASRSSAGTQYF
TRBV7-9,TRBJ2-1,CASSMTSGGIAYNEQFF
TRBV27,TRBJ2-7,CASSVLSPGTGGYEQYF
TRBV7-8,TRBJ2-7,CASSPHRGRAYEQYF
TRBV11-2,TRBJ2-1,CASSYPGAGKQFF
TRBV10-3,TRBJ1-5,CAISDRAESPQHF
TRBV30,TRBJ1-6,CAWRDTKTPLHF
TRBV15,TRBJ2-1,CATSRDRAERGNEQFF
TRBV7-9,TRBJ2-1,CASSLEQGSNEQFF
TRBV10-3,TRBJ1-2,CATAGGEDGYTF